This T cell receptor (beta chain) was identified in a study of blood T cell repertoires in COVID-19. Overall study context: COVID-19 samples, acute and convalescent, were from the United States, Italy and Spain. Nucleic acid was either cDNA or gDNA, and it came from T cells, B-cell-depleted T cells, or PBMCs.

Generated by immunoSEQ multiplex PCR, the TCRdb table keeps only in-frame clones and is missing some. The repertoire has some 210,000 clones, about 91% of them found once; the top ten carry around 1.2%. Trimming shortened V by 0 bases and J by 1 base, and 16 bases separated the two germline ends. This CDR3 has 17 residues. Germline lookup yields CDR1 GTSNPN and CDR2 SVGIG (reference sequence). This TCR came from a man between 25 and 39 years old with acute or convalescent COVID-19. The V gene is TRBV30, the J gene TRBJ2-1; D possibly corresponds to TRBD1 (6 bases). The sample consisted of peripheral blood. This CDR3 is CAWSVRLTGFSYNEQFF. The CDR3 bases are TGTGCCTGGAGTGTACGACTTACAGGGTTTTCCTACAATGAGCAGTTCTTC.